The text below deals with one T cell receptor beta chain. From germline, CDR1 is SGHTA and CDR2 FQGNSA. The J segment lost 0 bases and the V segment lost 5 bases, leaving 9 bases of the junction unmatched. CDR3 length equals 16 residues. This entry is derived from a study of blood T cell repertoires in COVID-19. The wider study: Whether acute or convalescent, the COVID-19 samples came from the United States, Italy and Spain. The analysed material was cDNA or gDNA that came from T cells, B-cell-depleted T cells, or PBMCs.

Authors' methods: Researchers report that nucleated cell counts were estimated from reference gene primer amplification. Clones were read by immunoSEQ multiplex PCR, and TCRdb kept only the in-frame ones, dropping some. Clonal size and the V and J genes are those of that table, whereas D and trimming came from the DNA. The repertoire holds about 150,000 clones, with around four fifths as singletons. J is TRBJ1-1 and V is TRBV7-2; 7 bases line up with TRBD1. Input material: peripheral blood. The TCR sequence derives from a woman aged 40 to 49 with active or convalescent COVID-19. Here the CDR3 reads CASSRQGQVMNTEAFF. CDR3 DNA sequence: TGTGCCAGCAGCCGGCAAGGACAGGTCATGAACACTGAAGCTTTCTTT.